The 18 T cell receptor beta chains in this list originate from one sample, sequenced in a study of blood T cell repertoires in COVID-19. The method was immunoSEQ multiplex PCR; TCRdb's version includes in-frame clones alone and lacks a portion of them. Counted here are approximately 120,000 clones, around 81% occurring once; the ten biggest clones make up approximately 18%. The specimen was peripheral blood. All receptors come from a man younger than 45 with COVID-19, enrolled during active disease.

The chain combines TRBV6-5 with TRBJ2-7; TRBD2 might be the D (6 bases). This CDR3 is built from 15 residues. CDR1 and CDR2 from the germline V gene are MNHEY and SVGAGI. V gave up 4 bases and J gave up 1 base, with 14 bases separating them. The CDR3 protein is CASSSAGQSSYEQYF. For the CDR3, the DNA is TGTGCCAGCAGTTCCGCGGGGCAGTCATCCTACGAGCAGTACTTC.

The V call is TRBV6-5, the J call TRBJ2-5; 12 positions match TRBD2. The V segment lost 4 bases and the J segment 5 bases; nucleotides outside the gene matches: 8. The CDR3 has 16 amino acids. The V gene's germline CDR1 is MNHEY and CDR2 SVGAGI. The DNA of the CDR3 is TGTGCCAGCAGTTCTTTACTAGCGGGGGGCAGGGAGACCCAGTACTTC. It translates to CASSSLLAGGRETQYF.

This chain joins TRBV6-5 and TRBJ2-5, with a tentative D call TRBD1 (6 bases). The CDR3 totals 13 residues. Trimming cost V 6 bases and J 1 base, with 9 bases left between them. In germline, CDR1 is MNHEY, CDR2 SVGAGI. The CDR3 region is CASSTGSQETQYF. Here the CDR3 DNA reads TGTGCCAGCAGCACAGGGAGCCAAGAGACCCAGTACTTC.

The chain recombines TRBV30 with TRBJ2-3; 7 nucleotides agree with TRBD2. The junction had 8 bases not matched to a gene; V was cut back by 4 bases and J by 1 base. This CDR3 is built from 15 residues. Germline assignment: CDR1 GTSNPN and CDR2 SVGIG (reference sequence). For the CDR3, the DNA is TGTGCCTGGAATACCGGGACTACCCGCACAGATACGCAGTATTTT. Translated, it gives CAWNTGTTRTDTQYF. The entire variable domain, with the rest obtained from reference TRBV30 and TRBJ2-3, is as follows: SQTIHQWPATLVQPVGSPLSLECTVEGTSNPNLYWYRQAAGRGLQLLFYSVGIGQISSEVPQNLSASRPQDRQFILSSKKLLLSDSGFYLCAWNTGTTRTDTQYFGPGTRLTVL.

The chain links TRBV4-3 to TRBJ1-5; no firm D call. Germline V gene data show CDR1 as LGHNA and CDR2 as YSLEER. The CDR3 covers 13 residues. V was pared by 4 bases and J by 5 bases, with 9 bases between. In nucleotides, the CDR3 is TGCGCCAGCAGCCGCGAAACAGATCAGCCCCAGCATTTT. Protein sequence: CASSRETDQPQHF.

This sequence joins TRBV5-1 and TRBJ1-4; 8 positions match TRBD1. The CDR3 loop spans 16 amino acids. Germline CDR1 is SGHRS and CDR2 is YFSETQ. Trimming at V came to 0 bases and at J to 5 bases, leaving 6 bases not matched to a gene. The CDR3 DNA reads TGCGCCAGCAGCTTGGAGCCTGGGACAGGAAATGAAAAACTGTTTTTT. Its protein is CASSLEPGTGNEKLFF. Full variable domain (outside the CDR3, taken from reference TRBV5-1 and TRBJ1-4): KAGVTQTPRYLIKTRGQQVTLSCSPISGHRSVSWYQQTPGQGLQFLFEYFSETQRNKGNFPGRFSGRQFSNSRSEMNVSTLELGDSALYLCASSLEPGTGNEKLFFGSGTQLSVL.

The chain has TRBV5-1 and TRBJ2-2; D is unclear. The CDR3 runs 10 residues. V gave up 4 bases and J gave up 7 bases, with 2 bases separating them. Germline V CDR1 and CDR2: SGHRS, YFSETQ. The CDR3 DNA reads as TGCGCCAGCAGCCGCGGGGAGCTGTTTTTT. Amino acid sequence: CASSRGELFF.

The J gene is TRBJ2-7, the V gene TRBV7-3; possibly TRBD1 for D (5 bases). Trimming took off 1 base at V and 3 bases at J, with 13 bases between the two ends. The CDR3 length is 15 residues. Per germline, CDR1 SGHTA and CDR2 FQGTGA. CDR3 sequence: CASSLSGDSYYEQYF. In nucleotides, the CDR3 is TGTGCCAGCAGCTTAAGTGGAGACAGCTACTACGAGCAGTACTTC.

DNA for the CDR3: TGTGCCAGCAGTGAAGCGCGTAGGAGCATTAATGAAAAACTGTTTTTT. Residues: CASSEARRSINEKLFF. V usage is TRBV6-1 and J usage is TRBJ1-4; D remains ambiguous. Trimming took off 0 bases at V and 4 bases at J, with 12 bases between the two ends. This CDR3 region has 16 residues. Looked up from germline, CDR1 is MNHNS and CDR2 is SASEGT.

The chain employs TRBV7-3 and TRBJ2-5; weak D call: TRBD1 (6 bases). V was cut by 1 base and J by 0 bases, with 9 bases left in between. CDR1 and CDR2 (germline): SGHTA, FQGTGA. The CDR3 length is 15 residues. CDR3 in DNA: TGTGCCAGCAGCTTAAGTGGGGGCAACCAAGAGACCCAGTACTTC. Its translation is CASSLSGGNQETQYF.

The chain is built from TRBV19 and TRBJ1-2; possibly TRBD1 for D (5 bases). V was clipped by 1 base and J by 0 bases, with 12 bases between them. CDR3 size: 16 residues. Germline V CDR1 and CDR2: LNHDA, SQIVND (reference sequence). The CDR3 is CASSIVTDTTNYGYTF. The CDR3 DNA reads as TGTGCCAGTAGTATAGTAACGGACACCACTAACTATGGCTACACCTTC.

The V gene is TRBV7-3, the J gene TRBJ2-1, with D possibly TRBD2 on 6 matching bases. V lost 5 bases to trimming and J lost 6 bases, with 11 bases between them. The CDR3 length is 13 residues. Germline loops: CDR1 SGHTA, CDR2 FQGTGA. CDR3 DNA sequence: TGTGCCAGCAGCCGGAGGGCGGCCAATGAGCAGTTCTTC. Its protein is CASSRRAANEQFF.

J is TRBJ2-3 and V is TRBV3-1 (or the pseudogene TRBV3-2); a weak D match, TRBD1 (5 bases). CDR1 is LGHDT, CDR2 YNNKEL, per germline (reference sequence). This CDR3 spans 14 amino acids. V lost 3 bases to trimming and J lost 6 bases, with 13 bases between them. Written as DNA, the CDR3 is TGTGCCAGCAGCCAGGCTAGGGGATGGGATACGCAGTATTTT. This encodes CASSQARGWDTQYF.

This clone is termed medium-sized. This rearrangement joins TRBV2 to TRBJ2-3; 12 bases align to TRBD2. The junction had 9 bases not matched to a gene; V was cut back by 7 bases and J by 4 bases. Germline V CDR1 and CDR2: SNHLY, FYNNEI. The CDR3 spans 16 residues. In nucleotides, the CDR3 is TGTGCCAGCACTCTAGCGGGAGGGCCCTCCGCAGATACGCAGTATTTT. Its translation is CASTLAGGPSADTQYF.

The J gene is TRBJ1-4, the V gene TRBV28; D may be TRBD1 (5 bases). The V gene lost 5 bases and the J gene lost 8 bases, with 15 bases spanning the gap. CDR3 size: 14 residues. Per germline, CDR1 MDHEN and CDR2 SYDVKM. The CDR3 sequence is CASSIPHRPEKLFF. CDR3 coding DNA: TGTGCCAGCAGTATCCCCCACAGGCCCGAAAAACTGTTTTTT.

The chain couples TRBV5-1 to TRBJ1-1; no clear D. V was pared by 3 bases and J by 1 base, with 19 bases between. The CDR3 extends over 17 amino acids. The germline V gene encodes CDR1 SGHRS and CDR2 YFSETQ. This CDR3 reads CASSYDFSLIGNTEAFF. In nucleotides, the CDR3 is TGCGCCAGCAGCTATGACTTCTCCCTAATCGGGAACACTGAAGCTTTCTTT.

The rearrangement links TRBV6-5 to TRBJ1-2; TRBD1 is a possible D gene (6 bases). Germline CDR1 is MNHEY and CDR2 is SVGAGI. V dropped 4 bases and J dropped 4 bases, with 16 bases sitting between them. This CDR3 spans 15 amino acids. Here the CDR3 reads CASSLTNRAGYGYTF. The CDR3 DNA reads TGTGCCAGCAGTTTAACTAACAGGGCGGGCTATGGCTACACCTTC.

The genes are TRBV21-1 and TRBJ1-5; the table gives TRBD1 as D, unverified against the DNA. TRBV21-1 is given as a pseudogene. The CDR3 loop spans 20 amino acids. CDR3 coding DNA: TGTGCCAGCAGCAAAAGGGGGTTCACAACGACTCCCTATAGCAATCAGCCCCAGCATTTT. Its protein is CASSKRGFTTTPYSNQPQHF.